This T cell receptor (beta chain) is drawn from a study of blood T cells in healthy people across ages. Germline CDR1 is GTSNPN and CDR2 is SVGIG (reference sequence). The CDR3 runs to 15 residues. Trimming removed 0 bases from V and 0 bases from J, with 10 bases in between. This clonotype has more than one count but fewer than ten. A second PCR, run for about 6 to 12 cycles, used a sample-barcoded 5' primer plus a J-beta primer mix. TCRdb re-called the 5' RACE reads through MiXCR, storing one row per CDR3 protein. The sample has some 1 million distinct CDR3 sequences, more than 40% seen once; the top ten hold approximately 17%.

The source is a woman between 55 and 75 years old in good health. Sequenced: blood. The chain joins TRBV30 to TRBJ2-3; TRBD1 or TRBD2 may be the D gene (5 bases each). CDR3 protein: CAWSVGGGSTDTQYF. CDR3 DNA: TGTGCCTGGAGTGTAGGTGGGGGTAGCACAGATACGCAGTATTTT.